Shown below are 21 T cell receptor beta chains from a single sample sequenced in a study of OX40 agonist ivuxolimab in advanced cancers. Libraries were made using the immunoSEQ multiplex PCR assay. TCRdb carries this immuneACCESS record with in-frame sequences only. Its versions omit some clonotypes, under half of them owing to an unresolved V gene in the studies checked, with the rest unexplained. This sample holds 45,000 to 50,000 clones; roughly 93% were observed only once. The top ten clonotypes cover under 20% of the sample. Sample: CD4+ or CD8+ T cells sorted from blood, taken in a trial of the OX40 agonist ivuxolimab. These receptors were taken from an adult with an advanced solid tumor such as melanoma, head and neck, liver or kidney cancer.

The V gene is TRBV4-1, the J gene TRBJ2-7, with a weak D call TRBD1 (6 bases). This CDR3 has 15 amino acids. In germline, CDR1 is MGHRA, CDR2 YSYEKL. Trimming pared 0 bases from V and 2 bases from J, leaving 11 bases between. The CDR3 here is CASSQDSPGAYEQYF. The DNA for the CDR3 is TGCGCCAGCAGCCAAGATAGCCCAGGGGCCTACGAGCAGTACTTC.

The V gene is TRBV28, the J gene TRBJ1-2; 7 bases fit TRBD1. There are 14 residues in the CDR3. Germline trimming cut 3 bases from V and 5 bases from J; bases unmatched to any gene: 6. Germline V gene sequence: CDR1 MDHEN, CDR2 SYDVKM. The CDR3 is CASSLRLGQYGYTF. The CDR3 region has the DNA TGTGCCAGCAGTTTGCGGCTGGGACAGTATGGCTACACCTTC.

The chain employs TRBV29-1 and TRBJ2-2; maybe TRBD2 (6 bases). Germline CDR1 is SQVTM and CDR2 is ANQGSEA. Trimming cost V 3 bases and J 1 base, with 9 bases left between them. This CDR3 has 14 residues. DNA of the CDR3: TGCAGCGTTGACGGGGGAGAGAACACCGGGGAGCTGTTTTTT. This gives the protein CSVDGGENTGELFF.

The V gene is TRBV6-5, the J gene TRBJ1-2; D is uncertain. Trimming took off 5 bases at V and 8 bases at J, with 18 bases between the two ends. This CDR3 contains 14 residues. Per germline, CDR1 MNHEY and CDR2 SVGAGI. The CDR3 here is CASSPQGGFEGYTF. The CDR3 DNA reads TGTGCCAGCAGTCCCCAAGGAGGGTTTGAAGGCTACACCTTC.

The chain links TRBV7-9 to TRBJ2-3; D unresolved. V was cut by 0 bases and J by 14 bases, with 12 bases left in between. Per germline, CDR1 SEHNR and CDR2 FQNEAQ (reference sequence). The CDR3 loop spans 12 amino acids. The CDR3 spells CASSLADLLWYF. The CDR3 DNA is TGTGCCAGCAGCTTAGCGGACCTCCTTTGGTATTTT.

With regard to this clone: The sample holds other DNA sequences that translate to the same CDR3. The chain is built from TRBV5-1 and TRBJ2-1; 8 nucleotides line up with TRBD2. This CDR3 has 15 residues. Germline CDR1 and CDR2: SGHRS and YFSETQ. The V gene end was trimmed by 4 bases and the J gene end by 0 bases; junction bases not matched to a gene: 3. The DNA for the CDR3 is TGCGCCAGCAGCCCGGGGGGGAGCTCCTACAATGAGCAGTTCTTC. It codes for CASSPGGSSYNEQFF.

The chain employs TRBV2 and TRBJ2-2; a weak D match, TRBD2 (5 bases). The germline gives CDR1 SNHLY, CDR2 FYNNEI. V lost 2 bases to trimming and J lost 0 bases, with 13 bases between them. The CDR3 runs to 17 residues. CDR3 sequence: CASSEMGGYANTGELFF. The CDR3 coding sequence is TGTGCCAGCAGTGAAATGGGCGGGTACGCGAACACCGGGGAGCTGTTTTTT.

The chain uses TRBV11-1 and TRBJ2-3, with TRBD1 identical over 10 bases. CDR3 size: 14 residues. CDR1 and CDR2 from the germline V gene are SGHAT and FQDESV (reference sequence). The junction had 5 bases not matched to a gene; V was cut back by 0 bases and J by 11 bases. CDR3 sequence (DNA): TGTGCCAGCAGCTTAGCTGTGACAGGGGGCAGGCAGTATTTT. Its protein product is CASSLAVTGGRQYF.

In DNA form, the CDR3 reads TGTGCCAGCAGCAGGGCCCTTGAGCGGGGACAGGGGAAAACCTTC. Protein product: CASSRALERGQGKTF. The chain combines TRBV7-9 with TRBJ1-2; 10 bases line up with TRBD1. V shed 5 bases, J shed 14 bases, and the junction held 17 bases outside the gene matches. CDR3 size: 15 residues. Germline V gene lookup returns CDR1 SEHNR and CDR2 FQNEAQ (reference sequence).

The V and J genes are TRBV11-2 and TRBJ2-7; TRBD2 matches at 7 bases. The CDR3 is 15 amino acids. Germline CDR1 is SGHAT and CDR2 is FQNNGV. The junction had 4 bases not matched to a gene; V was cut back by 0 bases and J by 2 bases. In nucleotides, the CDR3 is TGTGCCAGCAGCTTAGACCGGGACTACGCCTACGAGCAGTACTTC. Residues: CASSLDRDYAYEQYF.

This chain joins TRBV25-1 and TRBJ1-4; D remains ambiguous. Germline values: CDR1 MGHDK, CDR2 SYGVNS. This CDR3 comprises 14 residues. Trimming left V 0 bases short and J 7 bases short, with 9 bases between. Here the CDR3 reads CASSEYGLGEKLFF. CDR3 DNA: TGTGCCAGCAGTGAATACGGGTTAGGTGAAAAACTGTTTTTT.

The chain has TRBV5-6 and TRBJ2-1; 14 bases are shared with TRBD2. V lost 2 bases and J lost 9; bases outside the gene matches: 7. Germline V gene data show CDR1 as SGHDT and CDR2 as YYEEEE. The CDR3 length is 16 residues. CDR3 sequence reads: CASSFQTSGGAGEQFF. In nucleotides, the CDR3 is TGTGCCAGCAGCTTCCAGACTAGCGGGGGGGCAGGTGAGCAGTTCTTC.

This chain connects TRBV5-6 to TRBJ1-5; unclear D gene. CDR3 length: 12 amino acids. Trimming stripped 8 bases from V and 0 bases from J, with 6 bases between. The V gene's germline CDR1 is SGHDT and CDR2 YYEEEE. Here the CDR3 reads CASQYSNQPQHF. The CDR3 region has the DNA TGTGCCAGTCAATATAGCAATCAGCCCCAGCATTTT.

The table lists this clone with a count of one. CDR3 amino acids: CASTPDKNANTGELFF. CDR3 coding DNA: TGTGCCAGCACCCCGGACAAAAACGCGAACACCGGGGAGCTGTTTTTT. This chain links TRBV7-2 with TRBJ2-2, with a weak D call TRBD1 (5 bases). The CDR3 loop spans 16 amino acids. V dropped 7 bases and J dropped 0 bases, with 15 bases sitting between them. In germline, CDR1 is SGHTA, CDR2 FQGNSA.

The V call is TRBV5-4, the J call TRBJ2-2, with D unclear. The ends were cut back, 4 bases at V and 0 bases at J, with 10 bases in the middle. Per germline, CDR1 SGHNT and CDR2 YYREEE (reference sequence). The CDR3 is made up of 15 amino acids. The CDR3 loop is CASSPTGANTGELFF. The CDR3 DNA reads as TGTGCCAGCAGCCCAACGGGCGCGAACACCGGGGAGCTGTTTTTT.

The chain combines TRBV12-1 with TRBJ1-3; the table calls TRBD1, which could not be checked here. TRBV12-1 is a pseudogene locus. The CDR3 covers 18 residues. Written as DNA, the CDR3 is TGTGCCAGCAGCCCCGGGACAGGGGTTCGTTCCTCTGGAAACACCATATATTTT. Amino acid sequence: CASSPGTGVRSSGNTIYF.

V gene TRBV29-1 combines with J gene TRBJ2-3, with D possibly called TRBD1 or TRBD2 (5 bases each). V was trimmed by 4 bases and J by 2 bases, leaving 16 bases between them. This CDR3 comprises 15 residues. Per germline, CDR1 SQVTM and CDR2 ANQGSEA. The chain's CDR3 is CSVAGSPGTTDTQYF. DNA for the CDR3: TGCAGCGTTGCGGGGTCCCCTGGGACCACAGATACGCAGTATTTT.

The chain recombines TRBV5-1 with TRBJ2-1, with D tentatively TRBD2 (5 bases). Per the germline V gene, CDR1 is SGHRS and CDR2 is YFSETQ. The CDR3 has 13 residues. V gave up 0 bases and J gave up 7 bases, with 8 bases separating them. The CDR3 DNA sequence: TGCGCCAGCAGCTTGGGCGGACTTAATGAGCAGTTCTTC. It is translated as CASSLGGLNEQFF.

V usage is TRBV7-9 and J usage is TRBJ2-7; no firm D call. With 4 bases removed from V and 3 bases from J, the gap between germline ends came to 7 bases. Germline V lookup: CDR1 SEHNR, CDR2 FQNEAQ (reference sequence). The CDR3 is made up of 12 amino acids. The CDR3 coding sequence is TGTGCCAGCAGCTATGGTAACTACGAGCAGTACTTC. It specifies CASSYGNYEQYF.

The rearrangement joins TRBV7-9 to TRBJ2-7, with D uncertain. V was trimmed by 1 base and J by 2 bases, leaving 9 bases between them. The CDR3 is 14 residues long. Per the germline V gene, CDR1 is SEHNR and CDR2 is FQNEAQ (reference sequence). CDR3 sequence (DNA): TGTGCCAGCAGCTTAGGAGACCCAACCTACGAGCAGTACTTC. Translation: CASSLGDPTYEQYF. The full variable domain, rest sourced from reference TRBV7-9 and TRBJ2-7, is DTGVSQNPRHKITKRGQNVTFRCDPISEHNRLYWYRQTLGQGPEFLTYFQNEAQLEKSRLLSDRFSAERPKGSFSTLEIQRTEQGDSAMYLCASSLGDPTYEQYFGPGTRLTVT.

This clone appeared a few times. The V gene is TRBV19, the J gene TRBJ1-1; no clear D gene. Trimming took 7 bases from V and 2 from J, leaving 11 bases between them. This CDR3 spans 13 amino acids. Per the germline V gene, CDR1 is LNHDA and CDR2 is SQIVND (reference sequence). For the CDR3, the DNA is TGTGCCAGTACCGAGACTGATAACACTGAAGCTTTCTTT. It is translated as CASTETDNTEAFF.